This entry lists 20 T cell receptor beta chains sequenced from one sample in a study of CD8+CD57+ T cells in acquired aplastic anemia. Investigators profiled TCR beta VDJ and CDR3 from genomic DNA template. Via MiXCR, TCRdb re-called the reads, giving one row per CDR3 protein. The sample consists of about 190,000 distinct CDR3 sequences, 50% to 55% of them appearing once. Sequencing was performed on sorted CD4+, CD8+, or CD8+CD57+ T cells (not recorded which) from PBMCs. All receptors come from a human donor in good health, serving as a control.

The sample holds many counts of this clonotype. The V call is TRBV7-2, the J call TRBJ1-1, with TRBD1 matching over 7 bases. Per the germline V gene, CDR1 is SGHTA and CDR2 is FQGNSA. The CDR3 loop spans 13 amino acids. The junction had 11 bases not matched to a gene; V was cut back by 5 bases and J by 11 bases. CDR3 sequence reads: CASSDRQGGRAFF. The CDR3 DNA sequence: TGTGCCAGCAGCGACAGGCAGGGGGGGAGGGCTTTCTTT.

This clonotype appeared many times. This sequence joins TRBV10-3 and TRBJ2-1, with 7 positions matching TRBD2. Trimming at V came to 7 bases and at J to 2 bases, leaving 8 bases not matched to a gene. The CDR3 has 15 amino acids. CDR1 and CDR2 from the germline V gene are ENHRY and SYGVKD. CDR3 in amino acids: CAITEGLGAYNEQFF. CDR3 nucleotide sequence: TGTGCCATCACCGAAGGACTAGGGGCCTACAATGAGCAGTTCTTC.

The CDR3, as DNA: TGCGCCAGCAACGCCGGGTCAGGGGCCCACGAGCAGTACTTC. It specifies CASNAGSGAHEQYF. The chain combines TRBV10-2 with TRBJ2-7; TRBD1 might be the D (6 bases). The CDR3 sequence is 14 residues long. V was shortened by 7 bases and J by 5 bases, with 18 bases between the two germline ends. The germline V gene has CDR1 WSHSY and CDR2 SAAADI.

The V call is TRBV11-3, the J call TRBJ2-2, with a weak D call TRBD2 (5 bases). The V end lost 3 bases, the J end lost 4 bases, and 21 bases lay between the germline ends. This CDR3 is built from 18 residues. Per the germline V gene, CDR1 is SGHNT and CDR2 is YENEEA. The CDR3 DNA sequence: TGTGCCAGCAGCTTGTCGATAGAGGGAAAATATCGCACCGGGGAGCTGTTTTTT. Its translation: CASSLSIEGKYRTGELFF.

As to this clonotype: This may arise from a read error, as a much more abundant clone is one base away. The V gene is TRBV5-5, the J gene TRBJ1-5; no clear D. Germline-derived CDR1 and CDR2 are SGHKS and YYEKEE (reference sequence). The CDR3 is 14 residues long. CDR3 in amino acids: CASSLFLSSQPQHF. The CDR3 coding sequence is TGTGCCAGCAGCTTGTTTCTGAGCAGTCAGCCCCAGCATTTT.

The DNA for the CDR3 is TGTGCCAGTCCTGGACCCAAACGAATGTACTTC. Amino acid sequence: CASPGPKRMYF. The chain joins TRBV2 to TRBJ2-7, with unresolved D. The V gene's germline CDR1 is SNHLY and CDR2 FYNNEI. V was cut by 9 bases and J by 12 bases, with 18 bases left in between. CDR3 length: 11 amino acids.

Many counts were recorded for this clonotype. The rearrangement uses TRBV28 and TRBJ2-7, with TRBD2 matching 7 bases. After removal of 6 bases from V and 10 bases from J, the junction contained 12 bases not matched to a gene. Germline assignment: CDR1 MDHEN and CDR2 SYDVKM. The CDR3 length is 13 residues. CDR3 DNA sequence: TGTGCCAGCAGCCTGATGGGGGAGGGCCTTCAGTACTTC. Residues: CASSLMGEGLQYF.

As concerns this clonotype: A read error may explain this, as a much larger clone is one base away. The J gene is TRBJ1-2, the V gene TRBV10-3, with D hard to call. The CDR3 sequence is 12 residues long. Trimming took 3 bases from V and 11 from J, leaving 13 bases between them. Germline V gene data show CDR1 as ENHRY and CDR2 as SYGVKD. The CDR3 here is CAISDRPLRYTF. CDR3 bases: TGTGCCATCAGTGACAGGCCCCTGCGTTACACCTTC.

The J gene is TRBJ2-3, the V gene TRBV6-5; D is ambiguous. Trimming cost V 6 bases and J 1 base, with 14 bases left between them. The CDR3 contains 15 residues. Germline V CDR1 and CDR2: MNHEY, SVGAGI. The DNA for the CDR3 is TGTGCCAGCAGCCTAGAGGCTTTATGCACAGATACGCAGTATTTT. Translation: CASSLEALCTDTQYF.

This clonotype was recorded many times. Since a much larger clone is just one base distant, this may be a read error. The conserved phenylalanine or tryptophan is not found at the CDR3 terminus, so this likely reflects a read error. The V gene is TRBV15, the J gene TRBJ2-7, with D hard to call. Germline CDR1 and CDR2: LNHNV and YYDKDF (reference sequence). V lost 0 bases and J lost 3, with 9 bases in between. The CDR3 consists of 14 residues. The CDR3, as DNA: TGTGCCACCAGCAGAGATACCAGTAGCTACGAGCAGTACCTC. Its translation is CATSRDTSSYEQYL.

Turning to this clonotype: The germline gene is not matched at one end of the junction; a read error may be the cause. The chain is built from TRBV5-6 and TRBJ2-3, with 12 positions matching TRBD2. Germline V lookup: CDR1 SGHDT, CDR2 YYEEEE. This CDR3 spans 13 amino acids. CDR3 in amino acids: CASSWELAGGRHF. CDR3 nucleotide sequence: TGTGCCAGCAGCTGGGAACTAGCGGGGGGACGTCATTTT.

Ten or more counts support this clonotype. The gene calls are TRBV19 and TRBJ1-5, with D perhaps TRBD1 (5 bases). CDR1 is LNHDA, CDR2 SQIVND, per germline (reference sequence). The CDR3 sequence is 17 residues long. V lost 0 bases and J 1 base, leaving 13 bases between the germline ends. The CDR3 region is CASSIDLWTLSNQPQHF. The CDR3 DNA is TGTGCCAGTAGTATAGATCTATGGACACTAAGCAATCAGCCCCAGCATTTT.

This clonotype was observed at least ten times. The rearrangement links TRBV6-6 to TRBJ1-4, with D maybe TRBD1 (5 bases). The CDR3 spans 14 residues. CDR1 MNHNY and CDR2 SVGAGI come from the germline V gene (reference sequence). V was pared by 10 bases and J by 4 bases, with 16 bases between. The CDR3 reads CAIFRGKLNEKLFF. The DNA for the CDR3 is TGTGCCATCTTTAGGGGAAAACTTAATGAAAAACTGTTTTTT.

The chain carries TRBV7-2 and TRBJ2-5; possible D gene TRBD1, 6 bases. V was pared by 3 bases and J by 4 bases, with 9 bases between. CDR1 is SGHTA and CDR2 is FQGNSA in the germline V gene. This CDR3 has 13 residues. The chain's CDR3 is CASSFEQGETQYF. The DNA for the CDR3 is TGTGCCAGCAGCTTCGAACAGGGAGAGACCCAGTACTTC.

This clonotype occurred many times. The chain employs TRBV5-1 and TRBJ1-2, with D uncertain. The CDR3 consists of 18 residues. CDR1 and CDR2 from the germline V gene are SGHRS and YFSETQ. Trimming removed 0 bases at V and 4 bases at J, with 22 bases between. CDR3 in amino acids: CASSLESAARVFSYGYTF. In DNA, the CDR3 is TGCGCCAGCAGCTTGGAGTCCGCCGCTCGGGTTTTCAGCTATGGCTACACCTTC.

This clonotype turned up a few times. The chain links TRBV19 to TRBJ2-7; D could derive from TRBD1 or TRBD2 (5 bases each). The CDR3 consists of 14 residues. In germline, CDR1 is LNHDA, CDR2 SQIVND (reference sequence). V was pared by 4 bases and J by 6 bases, with 16 bases between. The CDR3 DNA reads TGTGCCAGTAGTAGTGGGGGATGGGTTGGCGAGCAGTACTTC. Its protein is CASSSGGWVGEQYF.

This chain links TRBV5-1 with TRBJ2-2; tentatively, D is TRBD2 (5 bases). The CDR3 totals 12 residues. Trimming removed 4 bases from V and 6 bases from J, with 7 bases in between. Germline lookup yields CDR1 SGHRS and CDR2 YFSETQ. CDR3: CASSPGAGELFF. In nucleotides, the CDR3 is TGCGCCAGCAGCCCCGGGGCCGGGGAGCTGTTTTTT.

The chain carries TRBV7-2 and TRBJ2-3, with 9 positions matching TRBD2. Germline-derived CDR1 and CDR2 are SGHTA and FQGNSA. The CDR3 loop spans 19 amino acids. V lost 1 base to trimming and J lost 6 bases; unmatched junction nucleotides: 17. DNA of the CDR3: TGTGCCAGCAGCTTAGGTGGGCTAAGGCGGGGGGGCGAGTGGGATACGCAGTATTTT. It codes for CASSLGGLRRGGEWDTQYF.

On this clonotype itself: In this CDR3 the conserved last residue, phenylalanine or tryptophan, is missing, so a read error is likely. The DNA is omitted, as the CDR3 cannot be located on it reliably, and the CDR3 follows TCRdb's listing. CDR3 residues: CASSSHQT. The rearrangement links TRBV6-6 to TRBJ1-6. The V gene's germline CDR1 is MNHNY and CDR2 SVGAGI (reference sequence). The CDR3 is 8 amino acids long, termini counted.

This clonotype appeared once. This rearrangement joins TRBV12-3 or TRBV12-4 to TRBJ2-7, with 8 bases matching TRBD1. Trimming cost V 6 bases and J 7 bases; bases outside gene matches: 8. The CDR3 contains 13 residues. The CDR3 loop is CASSYGTGQEQYF. CDR3 DNA: TGTGCCAGCAGCTACGGGACAGGTCAGGAGCAGTACTTC.